Listed here are 25 T cell receptor beta chains from one sample, sequenced in a study of memory CD8 T cells in hepatitis C reinfection. Time point of the sample: pre-reinfection, 55 to 20 weeks before reinfection detection. Sorted cells were sequenced directly ex vivo without any in vitro expansion. Using immunoSEQ multiplex PCR, the repertoire was profiled, and TCRdb retains in-frame clones only, with some absent. The repertoire consists of 50,000 or so clones, with around 92% occurring once and the leading ten covering less than 1.2%. Sequenced sample: naive CD8+ T cells sorted from blood. The receptors shown here come from a man between 18 and 35 years old with hepatitis C virus infection.

This chain uses TRBV6-5 with TRBJ1-2; 7 bases agree with TRBD1. Trimming cost V 0 bases and J 5 bases; bases outside gene matches: 9. Germline V CDR1 and CDR2: MNHEY, SVGAGI. This CDR3 has 16 residues. CDR3 in DNA: TGTGCCAGCAGTTACTCAAGAGGGGGCGCAATTTATGGCTACACCTTC. It is translated as CASSYSRGGAIYGYTF.

This chain uses TRBV4-1 with TRBJ1-1, with 10 bases fitting TRBD1. In germline, CDR1 is MGHRA, CDR2 YSYEKL. Unmatched junction bases numbered 8, after V lost 6 bases and J lost 4 bases. The CDR3 covers 15 residues. Written as DNA, the CDR3 is TGCGCCAGCAGGCCGGACAGGGGGGGTGTCACTGAAGCTTTCTTT. Amino acids: CASRPDRGGVTEAFF.

CDR3 DNA: TGTGCCAGCAGTTACTCGGGGGCTACTGAAGCTTTCTTT. This codes for CASSYSGATEAFF. The V gene is TRBV6-6, the J gene TRBJ1-1; a possible D gene is TRBD1 (6 bases). This CDR3 spans 13 amino acids. Germline V gene sequence: CDR1 MNHNY, CDR2 SVGAGI (reference sequence). The V gene lost 0 bases and the J gene lost 5 bases, with 7 bases spanning the gap.

This chain uses TRBV30 with TRBJ2-1; 9 bases agree with TRBD2. The germline V gene encodes CDR1 GTSNPN and CDR2 SVGIG (reference sequence). J gave up 7 bases and V 2 bases, and 9 bases lay outside the gene matches. This CDR3 region has 15 residues. CDR3 in amino acids: CAWSIRAGGGNEQFF. Written as DNA, the CDR3 is TGTGCCTGGAGTATAAGAGCGGGGGGCGGAAATGAGCAGTTCTTC.

The chain couples TRBV7-9 to TRBJ2-7; maybe TRBD2 (6 bases). Trimming removed 4 bases at V and 3 bases at J, with 16 bases between. The CDR3 runs to 15 residues. The germline V gene encodes CDR1 SEHNR and CDR2 FQNEAQ (reference sequence). The CDR3 nucleotides are TGTGCCAGCAGCTCCCGGGACTCCATACACTACGAGCAGTACTTC. Its translation is CASSSRDSIHYEQYF.

CDR3 sequence reads: CASSLTAGVKETQYF. The CDR3 DNA reads as TGTGCCAGCAGCTTAACAGCGGGAGTAAAAGAGACCCAGTACTTC. The chain uses TRBV7-3 and TRBJ2-5; TRBD2 matches at 8 bases. Trimming cost V 0 bases and J 3 bases; bases outside gene matches: 3. The CDR3 is 15 residues long. Germline V gene data show CDR1 as SGHTA and CDR2 as FQGTGA. The whole variable domain, remainder taken from reference TRBV7-3 and TRBJ2-5, is GAGVSQTPSNKVTEKGKYVELRCDPISGHTALYWYRQSLGQGPEFLIYFQGTGAADDSGLPNDRFFAVRPEGSVSTLKIQRTERGDSAVYLCASSLTAGVKETQYFGPGTRLLVL.

V and J are TRBV11-2 and TRBJ2-3; TRBD2 agrees at 9 bases. The trim removed 5 bases at V and 6 bases at J, leaving 9 bases unmatched. The CDR3 contains 15 residues. Germline loops: CDR1 SGHAT, CDR2 FQNNGV. Written as DNA, the CDR3 is TGTGCCAGCAGCCGTAGCGGGAGTATGGGGGATACGCAGTATTTT. Translated, it gives CASSRSGSMGDTQYF.

The chain employs TRBV9 and TRBJ1-5, with D unclear. The CDR3 length is 13 residues. Germline V gene sequence: CDR1 SGDLS, CDR2 YYNGEE. Trimming pared 0 bases from V and 4 bases from J, leaving 5 bases between. CDR3 in DNA: TGTGCCAGCAGCGTAGACTGGAATCAGCCCCAGCATTTT. Translated, it gives CASSVDWNQPQHF.

The V and J genes are TRBV27 and TRBJ1-2; D is unresolved. The V and J ends lost 4 bases and 1 base respectively, with 16 bases between them. CDR1 is MNHEY, CDR2 SMNVEV, per germline (reference sequence). This CDR3 region has 16 residues. CDR3 coding DNA: TGTGCCAGCAGTTCACGTTATGGGCTGGATAACTATGGCTACACCTTC. Amino acid sequence: CASSSRYGLDNYGYTF.

This chain links TRBV19 with TRBJ1-5; 7 positions agree with TRBD1. Germline-derived CDR1 and CDR2 are LNHDA and SQIVND (reference sequence). This CDR3 comprises 13 residues. J gave up 5 bases and V 5 bases, and 3 bases lay outside the gene matches. The CDR3 DNA sequence: TGTGCCAGTAGTGACAGGGAATATCAGCCCCAGCATTTT. It codes for CASSDREYQPQHF.

V usage is TRBV7-2 and J usage is TRBJ2-5; D possibly corresponds to TRBD2 (7 bases). This CDR3 region has 15 residues. Germline V lookup: CDR1 SGHTA, CDR2 FQGNSA. With 5 bases removed from V and 5 bases from J, the gap between germline ends came to 18 bases. The CDR3 reads CASSPEGGLAETQYF. CDR3 sequence (DNA): TGTGCCAGCAGCCCAGAGGGGGGGTTAGCGGAGACCCAGTACTTC.

This chain joins TRBV5-1 and TRBJ1-1; D may be TRBD1 (5 bases). The ends were cut back, 7 bases at V and 1 base at J, with 14 bases in the middle. This CDR3 has 14 amino acids. The germline gives CDR1 SGHRS, CDR2 YFSETQ. CDR3 bases: TGCGCCAGCCACGTAGGGGTCGAGAACACTGAAGCTTTCTTT. This sequence encodes CASHVGVENTEAFF.

The sample holds one count of this clone. The rearrangement joins TRBV11-2 to TRBJ1-1; TRBD1 matches at 9 bases. Germline CDR1 reads SGHAT; CDR2 reads FQNNGV. The CDR3 runs to 13 residues. The J segment lost 11 bases and the V segment lost 5 bases, leaving 9 bases of the junction unmatched. Here the CDR3 reads CASSPTGGEMAFF. CDR3 nucleotides: TGTGCCAGCAGCCCCACAGGGGGCGAGATGGCTTTCTTT.

This chain joins TRBV30 and TRBJ1-1; a possible D gene is TRBD1 (6 bases). Trimming pared 5 bases from V and 6 bases from J, leaving 16 bases between. This CDR3 has 13 residues. Per germline, CDR1 GTSNPN and CDR2 SVGIG (reference sequence). This CDR3 reads CAWETGSDPEAFF. As DNA, the CDR3 is TGTGCCTGGGAGACAGGCTCCGACCCTGAAGCTTTCTTT.

This chain joins TRBV7-2 and TRBJ2-2; the match to TRBD1 covers 8 bases. The CDR3 is made up of 16 amino acids. The V gene's germline CDR1 is SGHTA and CDR2 FQGNSA. The V gene end was trimmed by 5 bases and the J gene end by 5 bases; junction bases not matched to a gene: 10. The CDR3 region is CASSTKIQGATGELFF. The DNA of the CDR3 is TGTGCCAGCAGCACCAAAATTCAGGGGGCGACCGGGGAGCTGTTTTTT. Supplemented by reference TRBV7-2 and TRBJ2-2, the full variable domain reads GAGVSQSPSNKVTEKGKDVELRCDPISGHTALYWYRQSLGQGLEFLIYFQGNSAPDKSGLPSDRFSAERTGGSVSTLTIQRTQQEDSAVYLCASSTKIQGATGELFFGEGSRLTVL.

This sequence joins TRBV18 and TRBJ2-3, with 10 bases matching TRBD2. Germline V gene sequence: CDR1 KGHSH, CDR2 LQKENI. The CDR3 totals 16 residues. The trim removed 4 bases at V and 2 bases at J, leaving 6 bases unmatched. Written as DNA, the CDR3 is TGTGCCAGCTCACTCGCCGGGACTAGCGTCACAGATACGCAGTATTTT. Residues: CASSLAGTSVTDTQYF.

This clone was seen only once. The genes are TRBV6-6 and TRBJ2-3, with TRBD2 matching 7 bases. V lost 2 bases, J lost 6 bases, and 8 bases stayed unmatched. The germline V gene encodes CDR1 MNHNY and CDR2 SVGAGI (reference sequence). The CDR3 totals 15 residues. CDR3 region: CASSYTAGAVDTQYF. The CDR3 DNA follows: TGTGCCAGCAGTTACACGGCGGGAGCAGTTGATACGCAGTATTTT.

This clone showed up just once. The chain joins TRBV27 to TRBJ2-3; a weak D match, TRBD2 (6 bases). Trimming removed 3 bases from V and 0 bases from J, with 10 bases in between. Germline V gene data show CDR1 as MNHEY and CDR2 as SMNVEV (reference sequence). The CDR3 contains 15 residues. This CDR3 reads CASSFSGFSTDTQYF. CDR3 in DNA: TGTGCCAGCAGTTTTAGCGGCTTTAGCACAGATACGCAGTATTTT.

This chain links TRBV11-3 with TRBJ2-1; TRBD2 aligns across 11 bases. Germline CDR1 is SGHNT and CDR2 is YENEEA. The V and J ends lost 5 bases and 7 bases, in that order; junction bases with no gene match: 10. The CDR3 is made up of 16 amino acids. The CDR3 reads CASSGATSGVGNEQFF. In DNA form, the CDR3 reads TGTGCCAGCAGCGGCGCGACTAGCGGGGTTGGGAATGAGCAGTTCTTC.

The rearrangement uses TRBV6-1 and TRBJ2-7; D may be TRBD1 (5 bases). Germline V gene data show CDR1 as MNHNS and CDR2 as SASEGT. The CDR3 is made up of 17 amino acids. With 5 bases removed from V and 3 bases from J, the gap between germline ends came to 23 bases. The CDR3 coding sequence is TGTGCCAGCAGTCAAGAAAGGGGTGCAGTCCCCTTCTACGAGCAGTACTTC. Amino acids: CASSQERGAVPFYEQYF.

Remarks on this clone: The junction differs from germline at one of its ends, possibly a read error. V and J are TRBV5-4 and TRBJ2-3; 8 nucleotides agree with TRBD2. Germline CDR1 and CDR2: SGHNT and YYREEE (reference sequence). The CDR3 loop spans 15 amino acids. The CDR3 bases are TGTGCCAGCAGCTTTTCGGGGGGGTGGGTAGATGCGCAGTATTTT. It yields the protein CASSFSGGWVDAQYF.

The gene calls are TRBV30 and TRBJ2-3; the match to TRBD2 covers 9 bases. The CDR3 totals 14 residues. The germline gives CDR1 GTSNPN, CDR2 SVGIG (reference sequence). J gave up 7 bases and V 0 bases, and 5 bases lay outside the gene matches. CDR3 residues: CAWSVGGGANTQYF. CDR3 DNA: TGTGCCTGGAGTGTTGGCGGGGGGGCGAATACGCAGTATTTT. Complete variable domain (other parts from reference TRBV30 and TRBJ2-3): SQTIHQWPATLVQPVGSPLSLECTVEGTSNPNLYWYRQAAGRGLQLLFYSVGIGQISSEVPQNLSASRPQDRQFILSSKKLLLSDSGFYLCAWSVGGGANTQYFGPGTRLTVL.

The chain is built from TRBV5-5 and TRBJ2-7, with D unresolved. Germline CDR1 and CDR2: SGHKS and YYEKEE (reference sequence). The length of the CDR3 is 13 residues. V was shortened by 2 bases and J by 5 bases, with 11 bases between the two germline ends. DNA of the CDR3: TGTGCCAGCAGCTTTTCAGGATTCAACGAGCAGTACTTC. Protein: CASSFSGFNEQYF. Using reference TRBV5-5 and TRBJ2-7 for the parts outside the CDR3, the full variable domain is DAGVTQSPTHLIKTRGQQVTLRCSPISGHKSVSWYQQVLGQGPQFIFQYYEKEERGRGNFPDRFSARQFPNYSSELNVNALLLGDSALYLCASSFSGFNEQYFGPGTRLTVT.

A few counts support this clone. The V gene is TRBV9, the J gene TRBJ2-5; 9 bases align to TRBD1. The CDR3 spans 15 residues. The J segment lost 5 bases and the V segment lost 1 base, leaving 6 bases of the junction unmatched. CDR1 SGDLS and CDR2 YYNGEE come from the germline V gene. The DNA of the CDR3 is TGTGCCAGCAGCGTATATGGACAGGGGTTTGAGACCCAGTACTTC. Translated, it gives CASSVYGQGFETQYF.

This chain uses TRBV5-1 with TRBJ2-3; 10 nucleotides align to TRBD2. The CDR3 sequence is 16 residues long. Germline V CDR1 and CDR2: SGHRS, YFSETQ. The trim removed 5 bases at V and 3 bases at J, leaving 9 bases unmatched. CDR3 loop: CASSESGGVGTDTQYF. The CDR3 nucleotides are TGCGCCAGCAGTGAGAGCGGGGGGGTAGGGACAGATACGCAGTATTTT.